These 11 T cell receptor beta chains originate from one sample sequenced in a study of blood T cells in healthy people across ages. A second PCR of roughly 7 to 11 cycles used a sample-barcoded 5' primer and a J-beta primer mix. TCRdb called the 5' RACE reads again in MiXCR, with one record for every CDR3 protein. Of some 750,000 distinct CDR3 sequences listed, 22% were seen once; the top ten hold roughly 22%. The sequenced sample consisted of blood. Receptors were obtained from a man aged 65 to 85 in good health.

The chain couples TRBV9 to TRBJ1-1; D is undetermined. Germline-derived CDR1 and CDR2 are SGDLS and YYNGEE. V shed 3 bases and J shed 2 bases, with 11 bases lying between them. CDR3 size: 14 residues. The CDR3 DNA reads TGTGCCAGCAGCGCCCACCCCGCCAACACTGAAGCTTTCTTT. Encoded protein: CASSAHPANTEAFF.

The rearrangement joins TRBV7-2 to TRBJ1-2; 9 nucleotides agree with TRBD1. The germline V gene encodes CDR1 SGHTA and CDR2 FQGNSA. V was pared by 5 bases and J by 6 bases, with 13 bases of the junction left unmatched. The CDR3 sequence is 16 residues long. The DNA of the CDR3 is TGTGCCAGCAGCCAGAGGTTTTCTTGGACAGGGGATGGCTACACCTTC. Protein: CASSQRFSWTGDGYTF.

The V and J genes are TRBV29-1 and TRBJ2-3, with D hard to call. The germline CDR1 and CDR2 sequences are SQVTM and ANQGSEA. CDR3 length: 14 residues. The V end was cut by 3 bases, the J end by 5 bases, with 15 bases between. In DNA, the CDR3 is TGCAGCGTTGACCCGTACTCCTGGGGAGATACGCAGTATTTT. This translates into CSVDPYSWGDTQYF.

This clonotype was recorded a few times. The chain couples TRBV5-1 to TRBJ2-5; 11 positions match TRBD1. The DNA end is a closer match to TRBJ2-7, so the J assignment may be wrong. The germline V gene encodes CDR1 SGHRS and CDR2 YFSETQ. CDR3 length equals 14 residues. The CDR3 sequence is CASSQGQGEAEQYV. The CDR3 DNA follows: TGCGCCAGCAGCCAGGGACAGGGGGAAGCCGAGCAGTACGTC.

Note on this clonotype: Germline and junction disagree at one end, which may indicate a read error. The chain joins TRBV7-8 to TRBJ2-1, with 14 nucleotides matching TRBD2. The CDR3 is 17 residues long. The germline CDR1 and CDR2 sequences are SGHVS and FQNEAQ. The CDR3 DNA reads TGTGCCAGCAGCTCCCGAAGTGGGACTAGCGGGGGATACGAGCGGTACTTC. Its translation is CASSSRSGTSGGYERYF. The full variable domain, in which reference TRBV7-8 and TRBJ2-1 provide the parts outside the CDR3, is GAGVSQSPRYKVAKRGQDVALRCDPISGHVSLFWYQQALGQGPEFLTYFQNEAQLDKSGLPSDRFFAERPEGSVSTLKIQRTQQEDSAVYLCASSSRSGTSGGYERYFGPGTRLTVL.

The sample holds a few counts of this clonotype. This chain links TRBV12-3 or TRBV12-4 with TRBJ2-2; 10 bases map to TRBD2. The CDR3 is made up of 14 amino acids. J lost 1 base, V lost 10 bases, and 3 bases had no gene match. The CDR3 sequence is CAKTSGENTGELFF. The CDR3 coding sequence is TGTGCCAAAACTAGCGGGGAGAACACCGGGGAGCTGTTTTTT.

This clonotype has just a few counts. The rearrangement joins TRBV27 to TRBJ2-3; possible D gene TRBD2, 6 bases. This CDR3 spans 14 amino acids. Trimming left V 5 bases short and J 6 bases short, with 15 bases between. Germline V gene sequence: CDR1 MNHEY, CDR2 SMNVEV (reference sequence). CDR3 region: CASSPRLVWDTQYF. The CDR3 nucleotides are TGTGCCAGCAGTCCGCGACTAGTTTGGGATACGCAGTATTTT.

Only a few counts were recorded for this clonotype. DNA for the CDR3: TGCGCCAGCAGCTTGTCGGACATAGAAGAGACCCAGTACTTC. The encoded protein is CASSLSDIEETQYF. The J gene is TRBJ2-5, the V gene TRBV5-1; D is possibly TRBD1 (5 bases). The CDR3 consists of 14 residues. V was clipped by 1 base and J by 3 bases, with 10 bases between them. The germline gives CDR1 SGHRS, CDR2 YFSETQ. Filled out from reference TRBV5-1 and TRBJ2-5, the complete variable domain reads KAGVTQTPRYLIKTRGQQVTLSCSPISGHRSVSWYQQTPGQGLQFLFEYFSETQRNKGNFPGRFSGRQFSNSRSEMNVSTLELGDSALYLCASSLSDIEETQYFGPGTRLLVL.

The rearrangement links TRBV21-1 to TRBJ2-5; the table calls TRBD2, which could not be checked here. The closer fit of TRBJ2-7 to the DNA end suggests the J call may be wrong. TRBV21-1 is reported as a pseudogene. The CDR3 consists of 14 residues. The CDR3 DNA is TGTGCCAGCAGCAAAGCTCGGAGGGTCTACGAGCAGTACGTC. Its protein product is CASSKARRVYEQYV.

This clonotype was observed a handful of times. The chain joins TRBV5-1 to TRBJ1-1, with 8 bases that match TRBD1. In germline, CDR1 is SGHRS, CDR2 YFSETQ. The junction had 8 bases not matched to a gene; V was cut back by 3 bases and J by 4 bases. This CDR3 region has 15 residues. For the CDR3, the DNA is TGCGCCAGCAGCTCGATTACAGGGGGGCTCACTGAAGCTTTCTTT. Translation gives CASSSITGGLTEAFF.

The chain combines TRBV12-3 or TRBV12-4 with TRBJ1-1, with 9 bases fitting TRBD1. CDR3 length equals 15 residues. After removal of 5 bases from V and 3 bases from J, the junction contained 7 bases not matched to a gene. CDR3 coding DNA: TGTGCCAGCAGTAGTGCCGGGACAGGGCACACTGAAGCTTTCTTT. Translating it yields CASSSAGTGHTEAFF.